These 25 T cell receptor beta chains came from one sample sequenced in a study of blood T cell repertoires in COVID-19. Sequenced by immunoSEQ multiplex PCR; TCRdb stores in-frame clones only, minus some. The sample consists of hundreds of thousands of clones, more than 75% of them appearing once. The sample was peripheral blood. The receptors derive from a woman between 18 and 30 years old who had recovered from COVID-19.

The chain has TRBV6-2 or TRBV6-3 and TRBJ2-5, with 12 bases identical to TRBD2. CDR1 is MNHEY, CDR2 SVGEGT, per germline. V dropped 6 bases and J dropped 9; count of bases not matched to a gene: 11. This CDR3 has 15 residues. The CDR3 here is CASSLTSGSVTAQYF. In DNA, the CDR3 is TGTGCCAGCAGCCTGACTAGCGGGAGCGTCACGGCCCAGTACTTC.

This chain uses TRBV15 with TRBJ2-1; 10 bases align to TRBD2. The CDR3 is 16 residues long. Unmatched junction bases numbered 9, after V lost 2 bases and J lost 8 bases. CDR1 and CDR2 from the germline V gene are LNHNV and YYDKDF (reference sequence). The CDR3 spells CATSRLAGVYFDEQFF. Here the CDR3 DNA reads TGTGCCACCAGCAGACTAGCGGGAGTGTACTTCGATGAGCAGTTCTTC. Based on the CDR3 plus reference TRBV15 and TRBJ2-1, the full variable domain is DAMVIQNPRYQVTQFGKPVTLSCSQTLNHNVMYWYQQKSSQAPKLLFHYYDKDFNNEADTPDNFQSRRPNTSFCFLDIRSPGLGDTAMYLCATSRLAGVYFDEQFFGPGTRLTVL.

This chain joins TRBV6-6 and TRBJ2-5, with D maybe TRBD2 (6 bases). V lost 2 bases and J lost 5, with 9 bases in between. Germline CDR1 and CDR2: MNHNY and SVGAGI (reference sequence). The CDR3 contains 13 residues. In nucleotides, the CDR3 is TGTGCCAGCAGTTACGGACTACGGGAGACCCAGTACTTC. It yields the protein CASSYGLRETQYF.

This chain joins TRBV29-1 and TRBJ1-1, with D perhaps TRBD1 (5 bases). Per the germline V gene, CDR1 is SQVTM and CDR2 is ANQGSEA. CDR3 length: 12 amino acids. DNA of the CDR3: TGCAGTGGGCAAGACAGTCCCCCTGAAGCTTTCTTT. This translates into CSGQDSPPEAFF.

Here the CDR3 DNA reads TGTGCCAGCAGCCAAGGACTAGCGGGAGCTTTTATGGGGTTTTGCTACTTC. Amino acids: CASSQGLAGAFMGFCYF. V and J are TRBV5-5 and TRBJ2-4, with 13 bases lining up with TRBD2. This CDR3 region has 17 residues. Trimming cost V 4 bases and J 16 bases; bases outside gene matches: 20. Looked up from germline, CDR1 is SGHKS and CDR2 is YYEKEE (reference sequence).

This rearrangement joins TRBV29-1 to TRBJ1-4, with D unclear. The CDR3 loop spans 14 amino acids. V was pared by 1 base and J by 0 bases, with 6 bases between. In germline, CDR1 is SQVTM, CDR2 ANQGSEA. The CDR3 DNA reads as TGCAGCGTTGAAGTGGCAGCAACTAATGAAAAACTGTTTTTT. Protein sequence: CSVEVAATNEKLFF.

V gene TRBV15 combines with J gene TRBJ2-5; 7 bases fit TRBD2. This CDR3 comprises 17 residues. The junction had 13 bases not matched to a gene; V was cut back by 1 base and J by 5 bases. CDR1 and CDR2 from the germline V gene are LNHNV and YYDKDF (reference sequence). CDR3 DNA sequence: TGTGCCACCAGCAGAGGGCGCTCGGCGGGAGTTTTTGAGACCCAGTACTTC. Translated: CATSRGRSAGVFETQYF.

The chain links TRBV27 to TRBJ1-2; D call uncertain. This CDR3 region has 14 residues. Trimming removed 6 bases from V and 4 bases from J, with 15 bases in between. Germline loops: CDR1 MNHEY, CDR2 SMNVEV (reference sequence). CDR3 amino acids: CASSPNPRIYGYTF. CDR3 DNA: TGTGCCAGCAGCCCGAACCCCAGGATCTATGGCTACACCTTC.

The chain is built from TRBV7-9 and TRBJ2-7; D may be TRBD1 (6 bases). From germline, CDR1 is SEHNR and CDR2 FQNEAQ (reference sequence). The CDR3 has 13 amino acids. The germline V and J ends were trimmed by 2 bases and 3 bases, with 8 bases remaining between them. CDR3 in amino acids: CASSLPGDYEQYV. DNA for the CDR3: TGTGCCAGCAGCTTACCAGGGGACTACGAGCAGTACGTC.

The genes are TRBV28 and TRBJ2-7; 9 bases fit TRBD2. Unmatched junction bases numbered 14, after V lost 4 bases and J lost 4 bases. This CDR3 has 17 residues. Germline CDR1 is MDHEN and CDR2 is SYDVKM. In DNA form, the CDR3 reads TGTGCCAGCAGTTCCCAAGGGAGTAGCGGGAGCGAATACGAGCAGTACGTC. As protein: CASSSQGSSGSEYEQYV.

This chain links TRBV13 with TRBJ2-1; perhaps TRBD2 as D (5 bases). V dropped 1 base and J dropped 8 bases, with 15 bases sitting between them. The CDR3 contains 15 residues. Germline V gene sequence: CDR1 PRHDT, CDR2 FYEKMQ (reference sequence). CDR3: CASSLALVGRHEQFF. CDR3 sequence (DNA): TGTGCCAGCAGCTTAGCACTAGTTGGACGCCATGAGCAGTTCTTC.

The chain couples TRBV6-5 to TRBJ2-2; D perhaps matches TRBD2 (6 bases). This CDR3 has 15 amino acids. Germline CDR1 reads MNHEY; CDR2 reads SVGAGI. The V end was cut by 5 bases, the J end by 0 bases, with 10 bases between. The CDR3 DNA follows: TGTGCCAGCAGTCGGACTACCCCGAACACCGGGGAGCTGTTTTTT. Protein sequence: CASSRTTPNTGELFF.

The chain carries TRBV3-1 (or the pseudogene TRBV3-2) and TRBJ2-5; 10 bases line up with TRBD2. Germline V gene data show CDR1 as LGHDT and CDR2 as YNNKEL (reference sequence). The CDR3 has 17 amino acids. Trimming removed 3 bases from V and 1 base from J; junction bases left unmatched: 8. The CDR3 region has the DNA TGTGCCAGCAGCCATGGTAGACTAGCGGGTCTCCAAGAGACCCAGTACTTC. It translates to CASSHGRLAGLQETQYF.

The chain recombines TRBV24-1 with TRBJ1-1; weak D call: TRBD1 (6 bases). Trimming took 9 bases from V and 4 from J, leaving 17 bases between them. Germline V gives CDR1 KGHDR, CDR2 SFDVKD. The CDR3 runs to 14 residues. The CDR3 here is CATPPTGKGTEAFF. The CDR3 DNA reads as TGTGCCACCCCGCCTACAGGGAAGGGCACTGAAGCTTTCTTT.

The CDR3 loop reads CASSYSSRAGELFF. In nucleotides, the CDR3 is TGTGCCAGCAGTTACTCAAGCAGGGCCGGGGAGCTGTTTTTT. This chain connects TRBV6-5 to TRBJ2-2; TRBD1 is a possible D gene (5 bases). The CDR3 is 14 residues long. Germline V gene sequence: CDR1 MNHEY, CDR2 SVGAGI. Trimming removed 0 bases from V and 6 bases from J, with 8 bases in between.

The CDR3 DNA is TGCGCCAGCAGCTTGGAGCCCGCTAATGAAGCTTTCTTT. It translates to CASSLEPANEAFF. The genes are TRBV5-1 and TRBJ1-1; D is unclear. This CDR3 comprises 13 residues. Germline CDR1 reads SGHRS; CDR2 reads YFSETQ. The germline V and J ends were trimmed by 0 bases and 7 bases, with 10 bases remaining between them.

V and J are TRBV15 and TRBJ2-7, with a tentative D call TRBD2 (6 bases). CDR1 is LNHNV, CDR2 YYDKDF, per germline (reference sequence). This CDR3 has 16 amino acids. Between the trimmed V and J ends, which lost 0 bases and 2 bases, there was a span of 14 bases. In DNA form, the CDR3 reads TGTGCCACCAGCAGAGACCGGGACTCAAGTACCTACGAGCAGTACGTC. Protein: CATSRDRDSSTYEQYV.

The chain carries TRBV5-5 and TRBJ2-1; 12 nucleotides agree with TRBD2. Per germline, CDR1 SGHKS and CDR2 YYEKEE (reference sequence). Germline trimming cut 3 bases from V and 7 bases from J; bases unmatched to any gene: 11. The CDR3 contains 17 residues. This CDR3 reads CASSSFKTSGSLNEQFF. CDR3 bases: TGTGCCAGCAGCTCATTTAAGACTAGCGGGAGTTTGAATGAGCAGTTCTTC.

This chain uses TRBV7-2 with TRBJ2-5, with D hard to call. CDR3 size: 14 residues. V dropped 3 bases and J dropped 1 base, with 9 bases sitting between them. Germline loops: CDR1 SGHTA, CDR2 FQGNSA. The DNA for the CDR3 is TGTGCCAGCAGCTTTCTCACGCGCCAAGAGACCCAGTACTTC. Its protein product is CASSFLTRQETQYF.

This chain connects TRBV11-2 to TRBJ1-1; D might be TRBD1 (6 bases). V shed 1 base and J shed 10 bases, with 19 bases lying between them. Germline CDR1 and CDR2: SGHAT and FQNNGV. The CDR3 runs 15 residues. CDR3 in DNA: TGTGCCAGCAGCTTAGGCCCGGGACACTCGTCATCAGCTTTCTTT. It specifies CASSLGPGHSSSAFF.

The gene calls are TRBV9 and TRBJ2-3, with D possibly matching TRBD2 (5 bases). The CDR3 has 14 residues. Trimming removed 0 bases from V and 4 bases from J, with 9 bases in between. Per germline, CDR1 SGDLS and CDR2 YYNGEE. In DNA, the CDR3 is TGTGCCAGCAGCGTAGGTCTAGCTTCAGATACGCAGTATTTT. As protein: CASSVGLASDTQYF.

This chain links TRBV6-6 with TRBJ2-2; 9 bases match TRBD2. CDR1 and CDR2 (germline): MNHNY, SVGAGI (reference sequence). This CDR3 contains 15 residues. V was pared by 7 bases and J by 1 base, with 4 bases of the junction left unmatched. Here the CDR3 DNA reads TGTGCCAGCACCTCTAGCGGGAAGAACACCGGGGAGCTGTTTTTT. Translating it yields CASTSSGKNTGELFF.

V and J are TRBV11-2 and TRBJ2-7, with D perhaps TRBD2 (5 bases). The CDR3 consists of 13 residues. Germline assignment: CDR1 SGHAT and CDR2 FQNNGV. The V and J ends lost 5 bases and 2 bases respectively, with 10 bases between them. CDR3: CASSRAGAYEQYV. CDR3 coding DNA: TGTGCCAGCAGCCGAGCCGGGGCCTACGAGCAGTACGTC.

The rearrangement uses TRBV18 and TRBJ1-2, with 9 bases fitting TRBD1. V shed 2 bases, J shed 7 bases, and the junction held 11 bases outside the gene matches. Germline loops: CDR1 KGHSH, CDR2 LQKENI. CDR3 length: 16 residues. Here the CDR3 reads CASSPDDRGSEVGYTF. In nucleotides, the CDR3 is TGTGCCAGCTCACCAGACGACAGGGGGAGTGAGGTTGGCTACACCTTC.

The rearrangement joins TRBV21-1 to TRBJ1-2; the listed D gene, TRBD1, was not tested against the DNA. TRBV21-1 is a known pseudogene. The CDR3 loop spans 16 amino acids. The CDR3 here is CASSKQGLTPLYGYTF. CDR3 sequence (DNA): TGTGCCAGCAGCAAGCAGGGCCTAACGCCCCTCTATGGCTACACCTTC.